One and the same sample provided the 2 T cell receptor beta chains below, sequenced in a study of blood T cell repertoires in COVID-19. Data came from immunoSEQ multiplex PCR; TCRdb stores just in-frame clones and leaves some out. The data show roughly 190,000 clones, around four fifths seen once. The source material was peripheral blood. The receptors stem from a woman in her 70s with COVID-19, enrolled during active disease.

The CDR3 DNA follows: TGTGCCAGCTCACCCAGGACAGGGGACGACTATGGCTACACCTTC. Translation: CASSPRTGDDYGYTF. The chain carries TRBV18 and TRBJ1-2; 9 bases are a match to TRBD1. CDR1 and CDR2 from the germline V gene are KGHSH and LQKENI. With V trimmed by 3 bases and J by 3 bases, 5 bases remained unmatched. The CDR3 is 15 residues long.

The J gene is TRBJ1-4, the V gene TRBV19; no definite D call. Deletions cut 3 bases from V and 8 bases from J, with 10 bases between. There are 13 residues in the CDR3. The V gene's germline CDR1 is LNHDA and CDR2 SQIVND (reference sequence). The DNA of the CDR3 is TGTGCCAGTAGTATGGGAGTTCGGGAAAAACTGTTTTTT. The encoded protein is CASSMGVREKLFF.